This is a list of T cell receptor beta chains from one sample in a study of blood T cell repertoires in COVID-19. Generated by immunoSEQ multiplex PCR, the TCRdb table keeps only in-frame clones and is missing some. Of hundreds of thousands of clones in the sample, over 65% were seen once. The sample taken for sequencing was peripheral blood. Source of these receptors: a woman of 80 years or more with acute or convalescent COVID-19. Each CDR3 is given with its conserved first and last residue. The D gene is left open where the match is weak. Expanded clones get a size class; other rows say once, few or many, or leave the size out.

j_gene,v_gene,d_gene,abundance,CDR3nt,CDR3aa
TRBJ2-7,TRBV6-5,NA,few,TGTGCCAGCACCCTGCGCCCGCCCTACGAGCAGTACTTC,CASTLRPPYEQYF
TRBJ1-2,TRBV5-4,NA,NA,TGTGCCAGCAGCTGGGAACAGGCTAACTATGGCTACACCTTC,CASSWEQANYGYTF
TRBJ1-1,TRBV11-1,NA,NA,TGTGCCAGCAGCTTCGTTGCGACTGAAGCTTTCTTT,CASSFVATEAFF
TRBJ1-1,TRBV18,NA,NA,TGTGCCAGCTCCACGACAGCAATGAACACTGAAGCTTTCTTT,CASSTTAMNTEAFF
TRBJ2-3,TRBV19,TRBD1,NA,TGTGCCAGTAGTAGAAGCGGACAGGGGGCAGGAGATACGCAGTATTTT,CASSRSGQGAGDTQYF
TRBJ2-1,TRBV5-1,TRBD2,few,TGCGCCAGCAGCTTGGCGTTACTAGCGGGAGGGCCTAATGAGCAGTTCTTC,CASSLALLAGGPNEQFF
TRBJ2-2,TRBV6-2/TRBV6-3,TRBD1,NA,TGTGCCAGCAGTTACGGAATTAGGGGGCCCACCGGGGAGCTGTTTTTT,CASSYGIRGPTGELFF
TRBJ2-7,TRBV30,NA,NA,TGTGCCTGGAGTTATGAGGGGGGGCTACGAGAGCAGTACTTC,CAWSYEGGLREQYF
TRBJ2-3,TRBV4-1,TRBD2,NA,TGCGCCAGCAGCCAATCGACTAGCGGGATAACGTATACGCAGTATTTT,CASSQSTSGITYTQYF
TRBJ1-6,TRBV19,NA,NA,TGTGCCAGTAGTTTGGGGGGACTAAATTCACCCCTCCACTTT,CASSLGGLNSPLHF
TRBJ2-3,TRBV18,NA,NA,TGTGCCAGCTCACCACAAGCTACGCAGTATTTT,CASSPQATQYF
TRBJ2-1,TRBV4-1,NA,NA,TGCGCCAGCAGCCAATTCCCCGGGGATTACAATGAGCAGTTCTTC,CASSQFPGDYNEQFF
TRBJ1-2,TRBV18,NA,NA,TGTGCCAGCTCACCCACCCTTTGGGCAGAGCATGGCTACACCTTC,CASSPTLWAEHGYTF
TRBJ2-6,TRBV7-8,NA,NA,TGTGCCAGCAGCTTAGTAGCTGGGGCCAACGTCCTGACTTTC,CASSLVAGANVLTF
TRBJ1-3,TRBV9,NA,NA,TGTGCCAGCAGCGTAGCTAATGCCAACTCTGGAAACACCATATATTTT,CASSVANANSGNTIYF
TRBJ2-1,TRBV3-1/TRBV3-2,TRBD1,NA,TGTGCCAGCAGCCTAGGAAAGGGGGCCTACTTCTTC,CASSLGKGAYFF